This TCR beta chain was captured in a study of blood T cell repertoires in COVID-19. Trimming stripped 1 base from V and 5 bases from J, with 20 bases between. In germline, CDR1 is LGHNA, CDR2 YSLEER. CDR3 length equals 18 residues. Only in-frame clones appear in the TCRdb table, and some are missing; sequencing was by immunoSEQ multiplex PCR. The sample lists some 330,000 clones; roughly 90% were seen once. The clonotype comes from a woman in her 30s who had recovered from COVID-19. The chain combines TRBV4-3 with TRBJ2-2; TRBD2 might be the D (7 bases). Source material: PBMCs or T cells enriched from blood (not recorded which). The CDR3 nucleotides read TGCGCCAGCAGCCAAGGACAGCGGGGCGGGGGCCAGACCGGGGAGCTGTTTTTT. Its protein is CASSQGQRGGGQTGELFF.